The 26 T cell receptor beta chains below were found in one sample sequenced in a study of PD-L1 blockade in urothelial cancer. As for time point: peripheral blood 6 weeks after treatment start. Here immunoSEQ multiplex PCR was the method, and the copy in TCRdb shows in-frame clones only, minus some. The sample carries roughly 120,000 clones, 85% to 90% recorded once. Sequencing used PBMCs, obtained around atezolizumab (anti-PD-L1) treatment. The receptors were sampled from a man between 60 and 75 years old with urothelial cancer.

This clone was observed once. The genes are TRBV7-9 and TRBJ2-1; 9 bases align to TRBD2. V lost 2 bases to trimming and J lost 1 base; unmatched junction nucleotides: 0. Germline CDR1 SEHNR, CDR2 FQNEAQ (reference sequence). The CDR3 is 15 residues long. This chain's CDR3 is CASSLLAGSYNEQFF. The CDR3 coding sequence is TGTGCCAGCAGCTTACTAGCGGGGTCCTACAATGAGCAGTTCTTC.

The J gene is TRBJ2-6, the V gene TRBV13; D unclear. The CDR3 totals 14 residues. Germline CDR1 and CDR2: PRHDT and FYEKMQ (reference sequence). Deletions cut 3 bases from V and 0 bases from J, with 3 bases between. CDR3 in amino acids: CASSFGSGANVLTF. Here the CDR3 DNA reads TGTGCCAGCAGCTTCGGCTCTGGGGCCAACGTCCTGACTTTC.

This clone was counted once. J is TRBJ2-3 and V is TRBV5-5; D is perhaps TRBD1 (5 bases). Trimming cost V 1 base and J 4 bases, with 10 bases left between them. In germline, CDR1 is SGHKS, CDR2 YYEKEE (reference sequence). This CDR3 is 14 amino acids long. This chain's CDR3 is CASSLREGADTQYF. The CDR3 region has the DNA TGTGCCAGCAGCTTGAGGGAAGGGGCAGATACGCAGTATTTT.

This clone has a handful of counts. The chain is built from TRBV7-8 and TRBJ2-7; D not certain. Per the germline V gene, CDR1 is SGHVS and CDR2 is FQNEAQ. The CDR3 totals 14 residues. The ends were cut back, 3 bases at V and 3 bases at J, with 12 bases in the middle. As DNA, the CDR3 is TGTGCCAGCAGCTTCTCACAGTTCGGCTACGAGCAGTACTTC. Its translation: CASSFSQFGYEQYF.

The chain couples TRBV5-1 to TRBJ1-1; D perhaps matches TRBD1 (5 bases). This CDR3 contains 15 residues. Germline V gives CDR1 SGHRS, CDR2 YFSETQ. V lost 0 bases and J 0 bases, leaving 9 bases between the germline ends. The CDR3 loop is CASSLAGGLNTEAFF. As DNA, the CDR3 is TGCGCCAGCAGCTTGGCCGGGGGGTTGAACACTGAAGCTTTCTTT.

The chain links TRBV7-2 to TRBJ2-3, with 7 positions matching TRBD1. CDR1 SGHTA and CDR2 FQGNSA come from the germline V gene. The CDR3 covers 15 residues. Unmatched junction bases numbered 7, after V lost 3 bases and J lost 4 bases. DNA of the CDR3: TGTGCCAGCAGCTTTACAGGGGACGGTGCAGATACGCAGTATTTT. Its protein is CASSFTGDGADTQYF.

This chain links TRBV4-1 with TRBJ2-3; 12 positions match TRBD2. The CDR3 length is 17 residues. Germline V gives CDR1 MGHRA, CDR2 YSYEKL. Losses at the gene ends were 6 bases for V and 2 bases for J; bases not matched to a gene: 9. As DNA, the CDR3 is TGCGCCAGCAGTATGACTCTAGCGGGAGGGGTCACAGATACGCAGTATTTT. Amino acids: CASSMTLAGGVTDTQYF.

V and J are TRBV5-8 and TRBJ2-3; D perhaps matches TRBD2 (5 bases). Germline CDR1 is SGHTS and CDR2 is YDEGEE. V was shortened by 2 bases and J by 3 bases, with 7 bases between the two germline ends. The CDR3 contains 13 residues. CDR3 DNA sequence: TGTGCCAGCAGCTTACCGGGGACAGATACGCAGTATTTT. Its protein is CASSLPGTDTQYF.

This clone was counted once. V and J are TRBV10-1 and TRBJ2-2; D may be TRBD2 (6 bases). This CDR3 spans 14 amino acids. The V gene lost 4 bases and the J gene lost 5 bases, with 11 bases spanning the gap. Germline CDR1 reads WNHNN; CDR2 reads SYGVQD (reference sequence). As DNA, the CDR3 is TGCGCCAGCAGTGGGACTCGGGGGACCGGGGAGCTGTTTTTT. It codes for CASSGTRGTGELFF.

The CDR3 sequence is CASSLGPTGGADTQYF. The DNA for the CDR3 is TGTGCCAGCAGCCTCGGCCCGACAGGGGGCGCAGATACGCAGTATTTT. The chain has TRBV7-3 and TRBJ2-3; 10 nucleotides match TRBD1. The germline V gene encodes CDR1 SGHTA and CDR2 FQGTGA. The V and J ends lost 5 bases and 4 bases, in that order; junction bases with no gene match: 9. This CDR3 has 16 residues.

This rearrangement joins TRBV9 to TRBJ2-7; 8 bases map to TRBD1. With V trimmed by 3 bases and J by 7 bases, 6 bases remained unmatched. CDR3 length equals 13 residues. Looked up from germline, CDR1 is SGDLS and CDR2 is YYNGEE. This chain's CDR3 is CASSGTGPGEQYF. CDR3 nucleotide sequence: TGTGCCAGCAGCGGGACAGGGCCTGGGGAGCAGTACTTC.

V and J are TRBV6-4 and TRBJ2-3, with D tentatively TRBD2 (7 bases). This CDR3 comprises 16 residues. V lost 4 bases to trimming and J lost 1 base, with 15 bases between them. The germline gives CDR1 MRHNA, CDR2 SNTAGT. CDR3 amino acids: CASSVLGGGGTDTQYF. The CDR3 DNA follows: TGTGCCAGCAGTGTCCTCGGCGGGGGCGGCACAGATACGCAGTATTTT.

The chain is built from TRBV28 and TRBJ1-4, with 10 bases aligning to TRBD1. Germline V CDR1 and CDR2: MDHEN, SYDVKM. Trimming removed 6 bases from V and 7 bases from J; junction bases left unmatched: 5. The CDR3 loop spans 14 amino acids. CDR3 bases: TGTGCCAGCAGCCCGGGACAGGGGTTTGAAAAACTGTTTTTT. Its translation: CASSPGQGFEKLFF.

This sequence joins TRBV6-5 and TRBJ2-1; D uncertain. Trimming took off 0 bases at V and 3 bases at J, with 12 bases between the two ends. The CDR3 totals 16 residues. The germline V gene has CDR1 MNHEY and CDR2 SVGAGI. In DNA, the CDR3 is TGTGCCAGCAGTTACTCTGACATGCCTCTCTACAATGAGCAGTTCTTC. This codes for CASSYSDMPLYNEQFF.

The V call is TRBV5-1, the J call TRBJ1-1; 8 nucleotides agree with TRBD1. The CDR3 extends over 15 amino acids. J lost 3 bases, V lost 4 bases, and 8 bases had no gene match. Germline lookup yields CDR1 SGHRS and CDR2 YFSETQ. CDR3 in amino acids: CASSPGTGWDTEAFF. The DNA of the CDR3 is TGCGCCAGCAGCCCCGGGACAGGTTGGGACACTGAAGCTTTCTTT.

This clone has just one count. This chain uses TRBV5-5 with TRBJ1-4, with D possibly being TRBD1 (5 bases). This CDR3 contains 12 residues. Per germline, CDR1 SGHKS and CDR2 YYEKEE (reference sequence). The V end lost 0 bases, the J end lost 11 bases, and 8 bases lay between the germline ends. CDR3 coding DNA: TGTGCCAGCAGCTTGGAGCGGGGCAAACTGTTTTTT. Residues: CASSLERGKLFF.

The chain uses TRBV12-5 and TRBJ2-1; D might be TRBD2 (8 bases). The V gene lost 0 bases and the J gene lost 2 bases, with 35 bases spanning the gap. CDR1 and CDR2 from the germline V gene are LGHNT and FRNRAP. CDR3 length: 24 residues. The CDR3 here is CASGLVAAGGLIRGGRLTYNEQFF. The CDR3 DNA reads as TGTGCTAGTGGTTTGGTAGCGGCAGGGGGACTTATTCGGGGCGGGAGGCTCACCTACAATGAGCAGTTCTTC.

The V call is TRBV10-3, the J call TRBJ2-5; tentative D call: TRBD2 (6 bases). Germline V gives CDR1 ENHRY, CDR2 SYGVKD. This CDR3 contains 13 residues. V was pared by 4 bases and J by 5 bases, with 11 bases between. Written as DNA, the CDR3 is TGTGCCATCAGTGGAGGTGGGGGGGAGACCCAGTACTTC. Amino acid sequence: CAISGGGGETQYF.

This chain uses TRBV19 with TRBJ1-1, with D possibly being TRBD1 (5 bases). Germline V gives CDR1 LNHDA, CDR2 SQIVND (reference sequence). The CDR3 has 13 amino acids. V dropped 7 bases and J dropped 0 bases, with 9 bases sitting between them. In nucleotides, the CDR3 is TGTGCCAGTATGGAAGGGGTGAACACTGAAGCTTTCTTT. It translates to CASMEGVNTEAFF.

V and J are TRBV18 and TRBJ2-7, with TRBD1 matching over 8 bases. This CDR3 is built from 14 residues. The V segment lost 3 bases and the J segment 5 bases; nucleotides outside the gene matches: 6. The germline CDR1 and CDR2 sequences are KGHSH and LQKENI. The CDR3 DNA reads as TGTGCCAGCTCACCGCGACAGGGGATCCACGAGCAGTACTTC. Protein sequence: CASSPRQGIHEQYF.

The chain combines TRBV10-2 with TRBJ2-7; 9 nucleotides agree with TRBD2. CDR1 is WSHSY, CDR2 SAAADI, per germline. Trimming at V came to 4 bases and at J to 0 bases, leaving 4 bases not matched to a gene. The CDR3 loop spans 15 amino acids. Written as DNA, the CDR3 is TGCGCCAGCAGTGCTGAGCGGGAGGCCTCCTACGAGCAGTACTTC. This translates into CASSAEREASYEQYF.

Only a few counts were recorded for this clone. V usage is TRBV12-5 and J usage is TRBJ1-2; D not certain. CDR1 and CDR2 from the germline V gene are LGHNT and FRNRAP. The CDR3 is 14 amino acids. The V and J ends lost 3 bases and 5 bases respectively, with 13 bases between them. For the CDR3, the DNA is TGTGCTAGTGGTTTCCCGAGAGGGATGTATGGCTACACCTTC. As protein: CASGFPRGMYGYTF.

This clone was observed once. The CDR3 nucleotides are TGTGCCAGCAGCTTCTCGGGGGGAGTGTACAATGAGCAGTTCTTC. It codes for CASSFSGGVYNEQFF. This sequence joins TRBV5-6 and TRBJ2-1, with TRBD2 matching over 7 bases. CDR1 SGHDT and CDR2 YYEEEE come from the germline V gene. After removal of 2 bases from V and 4 bases from J, the junction contained 6 bases not matched to a gene. The CDR3 covers 15 residues.

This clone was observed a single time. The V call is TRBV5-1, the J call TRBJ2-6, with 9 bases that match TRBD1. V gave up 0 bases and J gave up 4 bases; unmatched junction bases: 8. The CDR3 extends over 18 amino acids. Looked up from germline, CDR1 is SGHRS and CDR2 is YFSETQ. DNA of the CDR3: TGCGCCAGCAGCTTGGGACAGGGGGGTAGAGGCGGGGCCAACGTCCTGACTTTC. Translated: CASSLGQGGRGGANVLTF.

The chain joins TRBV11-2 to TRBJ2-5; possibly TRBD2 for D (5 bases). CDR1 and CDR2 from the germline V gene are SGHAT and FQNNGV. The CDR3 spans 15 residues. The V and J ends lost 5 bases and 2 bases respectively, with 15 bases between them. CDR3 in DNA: TGTGCCAGCAGCCCCCCCGGGGTGCGGCAAGAGACCCAGTACTTC. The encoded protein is CASSPPGVRQETQYF.

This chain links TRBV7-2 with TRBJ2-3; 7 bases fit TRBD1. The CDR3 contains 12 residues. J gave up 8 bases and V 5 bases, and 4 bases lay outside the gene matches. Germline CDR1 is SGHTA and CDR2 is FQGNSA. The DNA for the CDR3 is TGTGCCAGCAGCGCTTACAGGGGTACGCAGTATTTT. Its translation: CASSAYRGTQYF.